The source of this TCR beta chain is a study of molecular identifiers for immune sequencing clone quantification (dated by TCRdb to about 2018). Study-wide context: In a replicate experiment, RNA from roughly 18,000 or 92,000 naive CD8 T cells was split into five aliquots, four of which were sequenced. This methods study used CD8 T cells to benchmark TCR RNA copy counting and molecular-identifier clustering-based TCR repertoire sequencing (MIDCIRS). Study-wide findings and limitations: When barcode sub-clustering was omitted, TCR diversity was inflated by chimeric consensus sequences, with chimeras reaching as high as 47%. The sizes of highly expanded clones could end up underestimated when identical TCR molecules share a barcode. In CMV-specific effector cells, over 99% of molecules were held by clones above 20 RNA copies, whereas under 1% of molecules were held by such clones in naive cells. Modeling gave about three recovered TCR RNA copies per cell versus approximately 11 by digital PCR, implying around 30% capture efficiency. Spiked-in Jurkat TCR RNA equal to a single cell's worth was reported to be detectable even within one million naive CD8 T cells. Naive libraries contained spiked-in Jurkat TCR RNA (roughly 10 copies' worth), which is not part of the donor repertoire.

A remark on this clonotype: Its antigen specificity is not known. No base quality values were provided; no much bigger clone lies one nucleotide off.

Libraries of naive CD8 T cells were built from anywhere between about 17,000 and 1,000,000 sorted cells, with 10%, 30% or 50% of the purified RNA used. On a BD FACSAria II, naive CD8 T cells were FACS-sorted as CD8+CD4-CCR7+CD45RA+ and collected into RLT Plus buffer. Detection sensitivity was tested by spiking Jurkat RNA equal to about eleven TCR copies' worth into samples containing roughly 17,000-1,100,000 naive CD8 T cells. Enrichment of CD8 T cells was performed with RosetteSep CD8+ T Cell Enrichment Cocktail and Ficoll-Paque, after which ACK red cell lysis was carried out. Trimming takes 5 bases off V and 0 bases off J; junction bases not matched to a gene: 8. From the cysteine through the phenylalanine, the CDR3 covers 16 amino acids. Just CDR3 DNA is preserved here, 48 bases in frame from base 1. Libraries were made using PCR. TCRdb shows the sequencer as NextSeq 500. Bulk TCR libraries were made following a previously described method, with the TCR primers given in Table S5. Total RNA was purified with the Qiagen AllPrep DNA/RNA kit. Before any analysis, reads coming from multiple sequencing runs of the same library were combined into one pool. The paper's data handling went like this. Reads were retained only if the reads had an exact TCR constant sequence, and the retained reads were trimmed to 150 nt and grouped according to their 12-nt molecular barcodes. Reads within each barcode group were sub-clustered using a 15% Levenshtein threshold, and quality-weighted consensus sequences were constructed for each RNA molecule. Non-functional sequences were discarded, and so were lower-count sequences lying one edit away from another sequence. Based on a fit of two negative binomial distributions, barcode sub-clusters having less than 20% of the maximum read count were discarded. The raw public data were reprocessed by TCRdb itself: fastp quality trimming at Q25, MiXCR clonotype calling, in-frame beta chains only. Entries that share a CDR3 protein sequence are merged under the most common genes and DNA. What appears here as the V and J calls and clone size reflects TCRdb's work, not the paper's. Within this sample are more than 450,000 distinct CDR3 sequences, with 25% of them counted one time only. The top ten clonotypes cover roughly 0.77% of the sample.

The sample taken for sequencing was naive CD8+ T cells from blood, with Jurkat cell RNA spiked in. According to the study, the label for this sample's cell subset or site signals: FACS-sorted CD8+CD4-CCR7+CD45RA+ naive T cells. The receptor chain draws on TRBV12-3 or TRBV12-4 and TRBJ2-3, and 7 junction bases match TRBD2. The sequence was obtained from a human donor in good health. Some libraries in this study had Jurkat cell RNA spiked in. The CDR3 region has the sequence CASSPLGSGSTDTQYF. The nucleotide sequence reads as follows: TGTGCCAGCAGTCCCCTGGGTAGCGGGAGCACAGATACGCAGTATTTT.